What follows is one TCR beta chain and its context. Its target is not known. This CDR3 contains 18 residues. Germline V gene lookup returns CDR1 MGHRA and CDR2 YSYEKL. Trimming removed 1 base at V and 7 bases at J, with 23 bases between. These data belong to a study of cytomegalovirus exposure and HLA in healthy donors. General study results and limits: DRB1 had the most TCR associations and HLA-C the fewest, a later analysis found, with rates varying by HLA locus. TCR beta chain V- and J-gene trimming was linked, in a later analysis, to a missense variant in DCLRE1C. Most of the TCR beta V segments (in an earlier analysis) were productive either about 90% or about 30% of the time.

The PCR had 60 Vbeta and 13 Jbeta primers. The assay was immunoSEQ multiplex PCR, and TCRdb's table has in-frame clones only and misses some. Among about 130,000 clones, about four fifths were seen once, and the ten largest hold over 10%. The J gene is TRBJ1-5, the V gene TRBV4-1; D may be TRBD1 (5 bases). Sequenced: PBMCs. The receptor was derived from a woman aged 55-70 years in good health and CMV-seropositive. CDR3 amino acids: CASSQVPHGGGELQPQHF. The CDR3 DNA reads as TGCGCCAGCAGCCAAGTTCCCCACGGGGGTGGGGAGCTACAGCCCCAGCATTTT.